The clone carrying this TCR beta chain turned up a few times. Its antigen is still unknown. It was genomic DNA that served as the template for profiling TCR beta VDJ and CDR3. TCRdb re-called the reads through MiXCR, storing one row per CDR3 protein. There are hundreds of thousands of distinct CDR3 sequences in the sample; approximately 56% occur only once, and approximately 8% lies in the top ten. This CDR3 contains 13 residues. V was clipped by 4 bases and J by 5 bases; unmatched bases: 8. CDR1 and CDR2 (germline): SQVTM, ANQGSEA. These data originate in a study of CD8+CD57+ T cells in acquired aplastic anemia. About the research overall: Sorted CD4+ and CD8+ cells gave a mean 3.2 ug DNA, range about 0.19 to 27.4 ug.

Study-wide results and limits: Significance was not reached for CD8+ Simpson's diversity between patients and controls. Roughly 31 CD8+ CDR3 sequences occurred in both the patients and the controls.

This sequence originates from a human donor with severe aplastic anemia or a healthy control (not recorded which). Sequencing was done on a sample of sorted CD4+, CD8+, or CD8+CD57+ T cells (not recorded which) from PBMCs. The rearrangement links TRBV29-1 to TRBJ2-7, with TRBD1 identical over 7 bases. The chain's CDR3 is CSVAPTGAHEQYF. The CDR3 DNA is TGCAGCGTTGCACCTACAGGGGCCCACGAGCAGTACTTC.